This entry is about one TCR beta chain. What it binds is not known. The CDR3 sequence is 13 residues long. Germline values: CDR1 SGHNT, CDR2 YYREEE (reference sequence). The V and J ends lost 0 bases and 5 bases respectively, with 8 bases between them. These data belong to a study of T cell repertoires in cytomegalovirus infection. Study context: The study used recently identified HLA-C-restricted and well-studied HLA-B-restricted CMV epitopes.

TCRdb called the reads again in MiXCR, with one record for every CDR3 protein. The table shows some 120,000 distinct CDR3 sequences, with more than 25% occurring only once. The sample consisted of CD8+ T cells from cultured PBMCs, taken from culture after CMV antigen stimulation. The rearrangement uses TRBV5-4 and TRBJ2-5; D is undetermined. The source is a human donor in good health (CMV status not recorded). Some clones in this sample may be carry-over from other donors' samples. The CDR3 region is CASSLGVLETQYF. CDR3 nucleotide sequence: TGTGCCAGCAGCTTGGGCGTGTTGGAGACCCAGTACTTC.